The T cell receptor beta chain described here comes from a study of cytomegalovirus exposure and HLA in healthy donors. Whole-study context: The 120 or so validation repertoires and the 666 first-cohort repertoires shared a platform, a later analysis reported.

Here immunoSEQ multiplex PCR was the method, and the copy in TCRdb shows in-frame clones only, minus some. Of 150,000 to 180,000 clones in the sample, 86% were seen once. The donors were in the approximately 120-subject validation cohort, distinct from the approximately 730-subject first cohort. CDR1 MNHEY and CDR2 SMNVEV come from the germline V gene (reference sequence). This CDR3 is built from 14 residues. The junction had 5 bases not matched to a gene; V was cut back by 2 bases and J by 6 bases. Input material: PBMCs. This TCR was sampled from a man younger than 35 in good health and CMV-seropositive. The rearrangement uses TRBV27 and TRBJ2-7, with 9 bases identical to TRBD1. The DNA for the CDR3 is TGTGCCAGCAGTTTAGGGACAGGGAGGCCCGAGCAGTACTTC. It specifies CASSLGTGRPEQYF.